Below, 14 T cell receptor beta chains from the same sample are listed, as sequenced in a study of blood T cell repertoires in COVID-19. The assay was immunoSEQ multiplex PCR, and TCRdb's table has in-frame clones only and misses some. This repertoire shows hundreds of thousands of clones, around nine tenths found once; its top ten account for roughly 2%. Material for sequencing was PBMCs or T cells enriched from blood (not recorded which). Receptors originate from a young woman with acute COVID-19.

This clone was picked up a small number of times. This rearrangement joins TRBV28 to TRBJ1-2, with 10 positions matching TRBD1. CDR3 length: 14 amino acids. The V gene's germline CDR1 is MDHEN and CDR2 SYDVKM. With V trimmed by 1 base and J by 7 bases, 3 bases remained unmatched. This CDR3 reads CASSLYRTGGGYTF. CDR3 in DNA: TGTGCCAGCAGTTTATACCGGACAGGGGGTGGCTACACCTTC.

This chain uses TRBV18 with TRBJ1-1, with D possibly TRBD1 on 5 matching bases. Looked up from germline, CDR1 is KGHSH and CDR2 is LQKENI. The CDR3 runs to 16 residues. V lost 1 base, J lost 0 bases, and 12 bases lay in between. CDR3 amino acids: CASSPQGLRMNTEAFF. The CDR3 DNA sequence: TGTGCCAGCTCACCACAGGGGTTGCGGATGAACACTGAAGCTTTCTTT. The full variable domain, its missing parts supplied by reference TRBV18 and TRBJ1-1, is NAGVMQNPRHLVRRRGQEARLRCSPMKGHSHVYWYRQLPEEGLKFMVYLQKENIIDESGMPKERFSAEFPKEGPSILRIQQVVRGDSAAYFCASSPQGLRMNTEAFFGQGTRLTVV.

The gene calls are TRBV19 and TRBJ2-3, with TRBD2 matching 7 bases. In germline, CDR1 is LNHDA, CDR2 SQIVND (reference sequence). The CDR3 contains 14 residues. The V segment lost 10 bases and the J segment 4 bases; nucleotides outside the gene matches: 11. The CDR3 loop reads CATSEGGSADTQYF. The CDR3 region has the DNA TGTGCCACTTCGGAAGGCGGGAGCGCAGATACGCAGTATTTT.

This clone was seen a few times. J is TRBJ1-5 and V is TRBV10-1, with D possibly TRBD1 on 6 matching bases. Germline CDR1 WNHNN, CDR2 SYGVQD (reference sequence). The V gene lost 3 bases and the J gene lost 6 bases, with 9 bases spanning the gap. The CDR3 is 13 amino acids. In nucleotides, the CDR3 is TGCGCCAGCAGTGACAGGGGCCGTCAGCCCCAGCATTTT. This codes for CASSDRGRQPQHF.

The chain has TRBV4-1 and TRBJ2-7; D remains ambiguous. The germline V and J ends were trimmed by 3 bases and 3 bases, with 15 bases remaining between them. Germline CDR1 and CDR2: MGHRA and YSYEKL. This CDR3 has 15 residues. The CDR3 bases are TGCGCCAGCAGCCAGGAAAGACTGGGTGGCTACGAGCAGTACTTC. It translates to CASSQERLGGYEQYF.

The chain carries TRBV5-4 and TRBJ2-3, with 9 bases matching TRBD2. J gave up 5 bases and V 4 bases, and 8 bases lay outside the gene matches. The CDR3 is 15 residues long. From germline, CDR1 is SGHNT and CDR2 YYREEE (reference sequence). This CDR3 is CASSPIAGVGDTQYF. DNA of the CDR3: TGTGCCAGCAGCCCTATAGCGGGAGTAGGAGATACGCAGTATTTT.

The rearrangement joins TRBV11-2 to TRBJ2-5; 11 bases align to TRBD2. CDR3 length equals 16 residues. CDR1 and CDR2 from the germline V gene are SGHAT and FQNNGV. The ends lost 0 bases at V and 6 bases at J; junction bases unmatched: 6. CDR3 amino acids: CASSLELAGGRKTQYF. The DNA of the CDR3 is TGTGCCAGCAGCTTAGAGCTAGCGGGAGGTCGGAAGACCCAGTACTTC.

The rearrangement uses TRBV12-5 and TRBJ2-5; 9 bases align to TRBD2. J gave up 2 bases and V 4 bases, and 5 bases lay outside the gene matches. Germline CDR1 LGHNT, CDR2 FRNRAP. The CDR3 has 15 amino acids. This CDR3 reads CASGSTSGSQETQYF. The CDR3 coding sequence is TGTGCTAGTGGTTCGACTAGCGGTTCACAAGAGACCCAGTACTTC.

This chain links TRBV18 with TRBJ2-1; TRBD1 might be the D (6 bases). Trimming cost V 6 bases and J 9 bases, with 27 bases left between them. CDR1 and CDR2 from the germline V gene are KGHSH and LQKENI. CDR3 size: 17 residues. CDR3 coding DNA: TGTGCCAGCTCGCCAAAATTCGACAGGTCCGGAGCAGTTGAGCAGTTCTTC. The encoded protein is CASSPKFDRSGAVEQFF.

V is TRBV10-3 and J is TRBJ1-1; 7 bases fit TRBD1. CDR3 length: 15 amino acids. Losses at the gene ends were 7 bases for V and 0 bases for J; bases not matched to a gene: 8. Germline assignment: CDR1 ENHRY and CDR2 SYGVKD. As DNA, the CDR3 is TGTGCCATCAACTCCCGGGACAGTATGAACACTGAAGCTTTCTTT. It is translated as CAINSRDSMNTEAFF.

This clone was detected once. V gene TRBV25-1 combines with J gene TRBJ1-1; 7 nucleotides align to TRBD1. This CDR3 is 15 amino acids long. Trimming took 6 bases from V and 0 from J; bases not matched to a gene: 7. The germline V gene encodes CDR1 MGHDK and CDR2 SYGVNS. CDR3 residues: CASRRQGRLNTEAFF. CDR3 DNA: TGTGCCAGCAGACGACAGGGCCGATTGAACACTGAAGCTTTCTTT. Drawing the rest from reference TRBV25-1 and TRBJ1-1, the complete variable domain is EADIYQTPRYLVIGTGKKITLECSQTMGHDKMYWYQQDPGMELHLIHYSYGVNSTEKGDLSSESTVSRIRTEHFPLTLESARPSHTSQYLCASRRQGRLNTEAFFGQGTRLTVV.

The genes are TRBV7-6 and TRBJ1-5; possible D gene TRBD1, 6 bases. The CDR3 covers 15 residues. Germline V CDR1 and CDR2: SGHVS, FNYEAQ. Trimming removed 5 bases at V and 0 bases at J, with 11 bases between. CDR3 nucleotides: TGTGCCAGCAGCCGGGACACCTATAGCAATCAGCCCCAGCATTTT. It encodes CASSRDTYSNQPQHF. Full variable domain (missing parts from reference TRBV7-6 and TRBJ1-5): GAGVSQSPRYKVTKRGQDVALRCDPISGHVSLYWYRQALGQGPEFLTYFNYEAQQDKSGLPNDRFSAERPEGSISTLTIQRTEQRDSAMYRCASSRDTYSNQPQHFGDGTRLSIL.

The chain is built from TRBV21-1 and TRBJ1-5; TRBD1, the table's D call, was not compared with the DNA. TRBV21-1 is assigned pseudogene status. This CDR3 has 12 amino acids. CDR3 sequence (DNA): TGTGCCTCTGTCAGGGGGTGGGAGCCCCAGCATTTT. Encoded protein: CASVRGWEPQHF.

This clone appeared once. The chain recombines TRBV19 with TRBJ1-2; TRBD1 matches at 10 bases. V shed 4 bases and J 8 bases; nucleotides not matched to a gene: 7. This CDR3 comprises 14 residues. Germline V gene data show CDR1 as LNHDA and CDR2 as SQIVND (reference sequence). DNA of the CDR3: TGTGCCAGTAGTACGGACAGGGGGAGAGAGGGCTACACCTTC. Its protein product is CASSTDRGREGYTF.